Listed here is a single T cell receptor (beta chain). It was during active infection that Seattle patients were enrolled and then longitudinally followed. Original data processing: Quantification of nucleated cells was approximated via reference gene primer amplification. Profiling relied on immunoSEQ multiplex PCR, and the TCRdb table lists in-frame clones only, not all of them. V and J calls plus clone size are reproduced from that table; the DNA served to infer D and trimming. The sample lists about 160,000 clones, roughly 82% seen once, with 7% in the top ten. This sample is part of a study of blood T cell repertoires in COVID-19. Overall study context: Specimens from acute and convalescent COVID-19 originated in the United States, Italy and Spain. T cells, B-cell-depleted T cells, or PBMCs supplied cDNA or gDNA.

V was clipped by 4 bases and J by 6 bases, with 10 bases between them. The CDR3 spans 13 residues. Germline values: CDR1 SGDLS, CDR2 YYNGEE. Source material: peripheral blood. The rearrangement uses TRBV9 and TRBJ2-2; D unclear. This receptor was obtained from a woman in her thirties or forties with COVID-19, enrolled during active disease. In nucleotides, the CDR3 is TGTGCCAGCAGCATAGATTTCTCCGGGGAGCTGTTTTTT. Protein sequence: CASSIDFSGELFF.